Following are 10 T cell receptor beta chains from one sample sequenced in a study of T-cell memory formation after mild COVID-19. TCRdb processed the 5' RACE reads anew with MiXCR; each CDR3 protein has one entry. This repertoire shows roughly 400,000 distinct CDR3 sequences, less than 25% found once; its top ten account for 8.8%. The sequencing input was PBMCs or a T cell subset sorted from them (not recorded which). These receptors originate from an adult woman who had mild COVID-19 (a few samples of this study predate the infection). Cell type and time point are not known.

As for this clonotype: A read error may explain this, as a much larger clone is one base away. The chain recombines TRBV14 with TRBJ2-2; no firm D call. In germline, CDR1 is SGHDN, CDR2 FVKESK. The V end lost 1 base, the J end lost 10 bases, and 7 bases lay between the germline ends. CDR3 size: 12 residues. The CDR3 protein is CASSQGPVELFF. In nucleotides, the CDR3 is TGTGCCAGCAGCCAAGGTCCCGTGGAGCTGTTTTTT.

This clonotype was counted at least ten times. This chain links TRBV7-6 with TRBJ2-1; possible D gene TRBD2, 6 bases. The CDR3 loop spans 19 amino acids. V was shortened by 1 base and J by 0 bases, with 19 bases between the two germline ends. CDR1 is SGHVS and CDR2 is FNYEAQ in the germline V gene. CDR3 DNA: TGTGCCAGCAGCTTAGAACGAGGGACTTATAAAAGCTCCTACAATGAGCAGTTCTTC. Protein sequence: CASSLERGTYKSSYNEQFF.

The genes are TRBV6-5 and TRBJ1-6; TRBD1 might be the D (5 bases). CDR1 is MNHEY, CDR2 SVGAGI, per germline. V shed 0 bases and J shed 5 bases, with 14 bases lying between them. The CDR3 consists of 17 residues. As DNA, the CDR3 is TGTGCCAGCAGTTACTCGGGGCTATGGGGAAATAATTCACCCCTCCACTTT. It is translated as CASSYSGLWGNNSPLHF.

This clonotype has only a few counts. The rearrangement uses TRBV20-1 and TRBJ1-5; D remains unclear. Per germline, CDR1 DFQATT and CDR2 SNEGSKA (reference sequence). V dropped 8 bases and J dropped 1 base, with 9 bases sitting between them. CDR3 length equals 12 residues. Written as DNA, the CDR3 is TGCAGTATACAACAGAGCAATCAGCCCCAGCATTTT. Its translation is CSIQQSNQPQHF.

In its sample, this clonotype was seen a few times. The chain employs TRBV29-1 and TRBJ2-1, with TRBD2 identical over 13 bases. This CDR3 region has 13 residues. Unmatched junction bases numbered 6, after V lost 7 bases and J lost 9 bases. Germline loops: CDR1 SQVTM, CDR2 ANQGSEA. The DNA of the CDR3 is TGCAGCGCCGGGACTAGCGGGAAGGGTGAGCAGTTCTTC. Amino acids: CSAGTSGKGEQFF.

This clonotype was seen a few times. The V and J genes are TRBV3-1 and TRBJ1-5, with unresolved D. CDR1 and CDR2 (germline): LGHDT, YNNKEL (reference sequence). CDR3 length equals 13 residues. The V and J ends lost 3 bases and 11 bases respectively, with 14 bases between them. CDR3 loop: CASSHRPFMAQHF. The CDR3 DNA follows: TGTGCCAGCAGCCACCGACCGTTCATGGCCCAGCATTTT.

A few counts support this clonotype. The CDR3 nucleotides read TGTGCCAGTATGTTCGACAGGAGGGATAATTCACCCCTCCACTTT. Amino acid sequence: CASMFDRRDNSPLHF. The chain couples TRBV19 to TRBJ1-6; a weak D match, TRBD1 (6 bases). The CDR3 consists of 15 residues. V was pared by 7 bases and J by 5 bases, with 15 bases between. CDR1 is LNHDA and CDR2 is SQIVND in the germline V gene (reference sequence).

The gene calls are TRBV12-3 or TRBV12-4 and TRBJ1-4, with D possibly TRBD1 on 6 matching bases. CDR3 length equals 14 residues. V was pared by 3 bases and J by 8 bases, with 13 bases between. The CDR3 nucleotides read TGTGCCAGCAGTTTCCGGGAGGGGGAAGAAAAACTGTTTTTT. Protein sequence: CASSFREGEEKLFF.

The rearrangement uses TRBV7-8 and TRBJ2-5, with unresolved D. The V gene's germline CDR1 is SGHVS and CDR2 FQNEAQ. This CDR3 has 14 residues. V was clipped by 4 bases and J by 1 base, with 10 bases between them. The CDR3 region is CASSYRLGQETQYF. The CDR3 nucleotides read TGTGCCAGCAGCTACCGGTTGGGCCAAGAGACCCAGTACTTC.

This clonotype was seen only a few times. This chain uses TRBV2 with TRBJ1-6; D gene ambiguous. The length of the CDR3 is 14 residues. The V end was cut by 3 bases, the J end by 7 bases, with 10 bases between. Germline lookup yields CDR1 SNHLY and CDR2 FYNNEI. CDR3 residues: CASSEFGTNSPLHF. DNA of the CDR3: TGTGCCAGCAGTGAGTTCGGAACGAATTCACCCCTCCACTTT.